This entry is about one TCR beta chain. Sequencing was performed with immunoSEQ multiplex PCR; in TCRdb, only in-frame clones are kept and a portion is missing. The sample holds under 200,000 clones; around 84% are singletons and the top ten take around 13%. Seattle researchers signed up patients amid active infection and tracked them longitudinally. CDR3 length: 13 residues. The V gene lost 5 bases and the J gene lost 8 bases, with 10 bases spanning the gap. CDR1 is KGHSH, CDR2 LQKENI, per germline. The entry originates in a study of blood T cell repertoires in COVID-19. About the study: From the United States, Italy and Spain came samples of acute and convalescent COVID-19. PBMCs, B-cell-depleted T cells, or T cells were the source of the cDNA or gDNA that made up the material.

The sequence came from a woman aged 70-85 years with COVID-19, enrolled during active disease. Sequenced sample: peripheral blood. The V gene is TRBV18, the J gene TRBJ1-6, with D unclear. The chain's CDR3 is CASSSNQDSPLHF. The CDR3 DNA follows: TGTGCCAGCTCAAGCAACCAGGATTCACCCCTCCACTTT.